Each of the 30 T cell receptor beta chains below was sequenced from the same sample in a study of glioma-infiltrating T cells after dendritic cell vaccination. Assay used: immunoSEQ multiplex PCR; TCRdb lists only in-frame clones, some missing. The table lists under 100,000 clones, 85% to 90% of them singletons. This specimen consisted of blood, obtained before dendritic cell vaccination. The source is a human donor with glioblastoma.

The J gene is TRBJ1-1, the V gene TRBV30; TRBD1 is a possible D gene (6 bases). Germline V CDR1 and CDR2: GTSNPN, SVGIG (reference sequence). V was shortened by 8 bases and J by 5 bases, with 24 bases between the two germline ends. The CDR3 covers 15 residues. The CDR3 protein is CASRPLRGARTEAFF. The CDR3 region has the DNA TGTGCCAGCCGCCCTCTTCGGGGGGCGAGGACTGAAGCTTTCTTT.

The chain couples TRBV7-9 to TRBJ2-1; D unclear. The V end lost 5 bases, the J end lost 8 bases, and 19 bases lay between the germline ends. Germline V CDR1 and CDR2: SEHNR, FQNEAQ (reference sequence). The CDR3 loop spans 15 amino acids. The CDR3 is CASSPRFGALYEQFF. CDR3 sequence (DNA): TGTGCCAGCAGCCCCCGTTTCGGAGCACTCTATGAGCAGTTCTTC.

J is TRBJ2-3 and V is TRBV5-4; TRBD1 matches at 8 bases. CDR3 size: 15 residues. Germline V lookup: CDR1 SGHNT, CDR2 YYREEE (reference sequence). The ends lost 4 bases at V and 2 bases at J; junction bases unmatched: 6. The CDR3 bases are TGTGCCAGCAGCCCGACAGGGGCCCTCACAGATACGCAGTATTTT. It codes for CASSPTGALTDTQYF.

This rearrangement joins TRBV6-5 to TRBJ2-7, with 7 bases identical to TRBD1. The CDR3 is 13 residues long. The J segment lost 6 bases and the V segment lost 6 bases, leaving 8 bases of the junction unmatched. In germline, CDR1 is MNHEY, CDR2 SVGAGI. Here the CDR3 reads CASRQGNSGEQYF. DNA for the CDR3: TGTGCCAGCAGACAGGGGAATAGTGGCGAGCAGTACTTC.

The chain carries TRBV27 and TRBJ2-5; maybe TRBD1 (7 bases). The J call may be wrong; the DNA end is better matched by TRBJ2-7. The CDR3 is 15 amino acids. The germline V gene has CDR1 MNHEY and CDR2 SMNVEV (reference sequence). The CDR3 bases are TGTGCCAGCAGACCGTCAGGGGGACTTTCCTACGAGCAGTACTTC. Translation gives CASRPSGGLSYEQYF.

The rearrangement uses TRBV19 and TRBJ1-2; 11 bases are shared with TRBD1. V gave up 5 bases and J gave up 5 bases; unmatched junction bases: 4. The CDR3 length is 14 residues. Germline V lookup: CDR1 LNHDA, CDR2 SQIVND (reference sequence). CDR3 region: CASSPDRGQYGYTF. The CDR3 DNA is TGTGCCAGTAGTCCGGACAGGGGGCAGTATGGCTACACCTTC.

The chain is built from TRBV18 and TRBJ1-2, with TRBD1 matching 9 bases. The CDR3 totals 14 residues. Trimming at V came to 5 bases and at J to 7 bases, leaving 8 bases not matched to a gene. CDR1 is KGHSH, CDR2 LQKENI, per germline. This CDR3 reads CASSKDRGEIGYTF. The CDR3 DNA reads as TGTGCCAGCTCAAAGGACAGGGGAGAAATTGGCTACACCTTC.

The V and J genes are TRBV6-5 and TRBJ1-2; D is possibly TRBD1 (6 bases). In germline, CDR1 is MNHEY, CDR2 SVGAGI. This CDR3 has 14 residues. Trimming pared 4 bases from V and 4 bases from J, leaving 13 bases between. CDR3 amino acids: CASSFSQGIYGYTF. CDR3 DNA sequence: TGTGCCAGCAGTTTTTCACAGGGCATCTATGGCTACACCTTC.

The gene calls are TRBV6-1 and TRBJ2-7; 7 bases agree with TRBD2. In germline, CDR1 is MNHNS, CDR2 SASEGT. The CDR3 is 14 residues long. The V segment lost 3 bases and the J segment 3 bases; nucleotides outside the gene matches: 5. The CDR3 loop is CASSEGGVLYEQYF. DNA for the CDR3: TGTGCCAGCAGTGAGGGGGGGGTGCTCTACGAGCAGTACTTC.

This clone has a handful of counts. V usage is TRBV7-9 and J usage is TRBJ1-4; the match to TRBD1 covers 10 bases. The CDR3 extends over 14 amino acids. The V gene end was trimmed by 5 bases and the J gene end by 5 bases; junction bases not matched to a gene: 2. Looked up from germline, CDR1 is SEHNR and CDR2 is FQNEAQ (reference sequence). CDR3 protein: CASSPTGGNEKLFF. In DNA, the CDR3 is TGTGCCAGCAGCCCGACAGGGGGCAATGAAAAACTGTTTTTT.

This clone was recorded once. This rearrangement joins TRBV27 to TRBJ2-5, with D perhaps matching TRBD1 (6 bases). The germline V gene encodes CDR1 MNHEY and CDR2 SMNVEV (reference sequence). This CDR3 spans 14 amino acids. V was cut by 3 bases and J by 1 base, with 9 bases left in between. The CDR3 DNA reads TGTGCCAGCAGTTTTGACAGGAGCCAAGAGACCCAGTACTTC. Encoded protein: CASSFDRSQETQYF.

This clone appeared once. This chain's CDR3 is CASSPGDSSNTGELFF. The CDR3 nucleotides read TGTGCCAGCAGCCCGGGGGACAGTTCGAACACCGGGGAGCTGTTTTTT. The chain combines TRBV11-3 with TRBJ2-2, with D possibly matching TRBD1 (7 bases). Germline values: CDR1 SGHNT, CDR2 YENEEA. The CDR3 has 16 amino acids. Between the trimmed V and J ends, which lost 5 bases and 0 bases, there was a span of 13 bases.

The rearrangement joins TRBV7-9 to TRBJ1-2, with TRBD1 as a possible D gene (6 bases). With 5 bases removed from V and 4 bases from J, the gap between germline ends came to 17 bases. In germline, CDR1 is SEHNR, CDR2 FQNEAQ (reference sequence). CDR3 size: 15 residues. Here the CDR3 DNA reads TGTGCCAGCAGCCCTGGGGGGGGGCCAGGCTATGGCTACACCTTC. As protein: CASSPGGGPGYGYTF.

The genes are TRBV7-9 and TRBJ2-1, with 9 bases aligning to TRBD2. J lost 7 bases, V lost 5 bases, and 12 bases had no gene match. Germline-derived CDR1 and CDR2 are SEHNR and FQNEAQ (reference sequence). This CDR3 has 16 amino acids. The CDR3 spells CASSLLTGTSTNEQFF. For the CDR3, the DNA is TGTGCCAGCAGCCTACTAACCGGGACTAGCACAAATGAGCAGTTCTTC.

This rearrangement joins TRBV2 to TRBJ1-1; D remains ambiguous. The germline CDR1 and CDR2 sequences are SNHLY and FYNNEI. V lost 5 bases to trimming and J lost 7 bases, with 11 bases between them. The CDR3 has 12 amino acids. CDR3 protein: CASSLGLFEAFF. The CDR3 DNA sequence: TGTGCCAGCAGTCTAGGACTATTTGAAGCTTTCTTT.

This rearrangement joins TRBV4-1 to TRBJ2-1; 8 nucleotides match TRBD1. V shed 3 bases, J shed 1 base, and the junction held 8 bases outside the gene matches. The germline V gene has CDR1 MGHRA and CDR2 YSYEKL. The CDR3 spans 17 residues. The CDR3 region is CASSHLVRDRSYNEQFF. The CDR3 bases are TGCGCCAGCAGCCATCTCGTCCGGGACAGGTCCTACAATGAGCAGTTCTTC.

This chain connects TRBV5-1 to TRBJ1-2, with 8 positions matching TRBD1. V was clipped by 5 bases and J by 1 base; unmatched bases: 4. The CDR3 sequence is 14 residues long. CDR1 is SGHRS, CDR2 YFSETQ, per germline. The CDR3 nucleotides are TGCGCCAGCAGTTCAGGGGGCTTTAACTATGGCTACACCTTC. Translated, it gives CASSSGGFNYGYTF.

The V and J genes are TRBV6-5 and TRBJ2-3; the D is unclear. The CDR3 loop spans 14 amino acids. The V gene's germline CDR1 is MNHEY and CDR2 SVGAGI. With 5 bases removed from V and 0 bases from J, the gap between germline ends came to 9 bases. The CDR3: CASSPSGSTDTQYF. The CDR3 bases are TGTGCCAGCAGTCCCTCGGGTAGCACAGATACGCAGTATTTT.

The V and J genes are TRBV30 and TRBJ1-1; 7 nucleotides match TRBD1. V dropped 1 base and J dropped 5; count of bases not matched to a gene: 10. The germline CDR1 and CDR2 sequences are GTSNPN and SVGIG (reference sequence). The CDR3 consists of 15 residues. CDR3 residues: CAWSAPPTGTTEAFF. In DNA form, the CDR3 reads TGTGCCTGGAGTGCCCCCCCGACAGGGACTACTGAAGCTTTCTTT. Full variable domain (remainder filled in from reference TRBV30 and TRBJ1-1): SQTIHQWPATLVQPVGSPLSLECTVEGTSNPNLYWYRQAAGRGLQLLFYSVGIGQISSEVPQNLSASRPQDRQFILSSKKLLLSDSGFYLCAWSAPPTGTTEAFFGQGTRLTVV.

V is TRBV7-8 and J is TRBJ1-5, with 8 bases matching TRBD1. The CDR3 spans 16 residues. Germline V gene lookup returns CDR1 SGHVS and CDR2 FQNEAQ. V shed 4 bases and J 3 bases; nucleotides not matched to a gene: 8. The CDR3 coding sequence is TGTGCCAGCAGCTCCCGACAGGGGAGAGTCAATCAGCCCCAGCATTTT. Translation gives CASSSRQGRVNQPQHF.

The V call is TRBV30, the J call TRBJ2-7, with 7 nucleotides matching TRBD2. The CDR3 is 17 amino acids. V shed 3 bases, J shed 2 bases, and the junction held 16 bases outside the gene matches. Per the germline V gene, CDR1 is GTSNPN and CDR2 is SVGIG (reference sequence). CDR3: CAWSVDYSGVGPYEQYF. CDR3 in DNA: TGTGCCTGGAGCGTAGACTACAGCGGGGTAGGTCCCTACGAGCAGTACTTC.

This rearrangement joins TRBV19 to TRBJ1-2; a possible D gene is TRBD1 (6 bases). CDR3 length equals 13 residues. Germline CDR1 and CDR2: LNHDA and SQIVND (reference sequence). Between the trimmed V and J ends, which lost 5 bases and 2 bases, there was a span of 9 bases. The CDR3 here is CASSRQENYGYTF. The DNA for the CDR3 is TGTGCCAGTAGTCGACAGGAGAACTATGGCTACACCTTC.

The V call is TRBV6-5, the J call TRBJ1-3; D perhaps matches TRBD1 (6 bases). Trimming left V 6 bases short and J 0 bases short, with 12 bases between. The germline V gene has CDR1 MNHEY and CDR2 SVGAGI. The CDR3 is 15 residues long. The CDR3 region is CASSETGSSGNTIYF. In nucleotides, the CDR3 is TGTGCCAGCAGCGAGACAGGCTCCTCTGGAAACACCATATATTTT.

The chain uses TRBV5-4 and TRBJ2-7; TRBD2 matches at 7 bases. Trimming took 3 bases from V and 3 from J; bases not matched to a gene: 3. The CDR3 covers 13 residues. CDR1 and CDR2 (germline): SGHNT, YYREEE (reference sequence). The CDR3 region has the DNA TGTGCCAGCAGCTCCGCGGGAGACTACGAGCAGTACTTC. Translated: CASSSAGDYEQYF.

The chain employs TRBV9 and TRBJ1-1, with TRBD1 identical over 7 bases. The CDR3 length is 15 residues. Per germline, CDR1 SGDLS and CDR2 YYNGEE. V was clipped by 3 bases and J by 5 bases; unmatched bases: 10. The CDR3 nucleotides read TGTGCCAGCAGCGAGACACAGGGGATTGGGACTGAAGCTTTCTTT. This sequence encodes CASSETQGIGTEAFF.

Points on this clone: At the DNA level, this CDR3 is encoded by other sequences in the same sample as well. This rearrangement joins TRBV30 to TRBJ2-7, with TRBD2 identical over 11 bases. The CDR3 is 15 amino acids. Germline lookup yields CDR1 GTSNPN and CDR2 SVGIG (reference sequence). With V trimmed by 1 base and J by 3 bases, 5 bases remained unmatched. CDR3 in amino acids: CAWSAGTSGFYEQYF. The CDR3, as DNA: TGTGCCTGGAGTGCCGGGACTAGCGGTTTCTACGAGCAGTACTTC.

The chain recombines TRBV7-8 with TRBJ1-5, with TRBD1 identical over 7 bases. The ends lost 5 bases at V and 7 bases at J; junction bases unmatched: 8. The CDR3 is 14 amino acids. CDR1 and CDR2 from the germline V gene are SGHVS and FQNEAQ. CDR3 in DNA: TGTGCCAGCAGCCAGGGGGGTCGGGAGCAGCCCCAGCATTTT. It yields the protein CASSQGGREQPQHF. Together with reference TRBV7-8 and TRBJ1-5, the CDR3 gives the full variable domain: GAGVSQSPRYKVAKRGQDVALRCDPISGHVSLFWYQQALGQGPEFLTYFQNEAQLDKSGLPSDRFFAERPEGSVSTLKIQRTQQEDSAVYLCASSQGGREQPQHFGDGTRLSIL.

The chain employs TRBV5-6 and TRBJ2-5, with 11 bases identical to TRBD2. The CDR3 covers 14 residues. Germline values: CDR1 SGHDT, CDR2 YYEEEE. After removal of 4 bases from V and 10 bases from J, the junction contained 9 bases not matched to a gene. The DNA of the CDR3 is TGTGCCAGCAGCCTAGTAGCGGGAGGGGCGGACCAGTACTTC. This sequence encodes CASSLVAGGADQYF.

This chain links TRBV6-5 with TRBJ2-1, with 12 nucleotides matching TRBD2. This CDR3 region has 15 residues. V was pared by 6 bases and J by 3 bases, with 3 bases of the junction left unmatched. The germline V gene encodes CDR1 MNHEY and CDR2 SVGAGI. CDR3 protein: CASSRTSGNYNEQFF. The CDR3 DNA is TGTGCCAGCAGCCGGACTAGCGGGAACTACAATGAGCAGTTCTTC.

The chain joins TRBV6-5 to TRBJ2-5; no clear D gene. This CDR3 has 12 amino acids. Trimming removed 6 bases from V and 2 bases from J, with 7 bases in between. Germline values: CDR1 MNHEY, CDR2 SVGAGI. The CDR3, as DNA: TGTGCCAGCAGGAGCGCACAAGAGACCCAGTACTTC. Amino acid sequence: CASRSAQETQYF.